The T cell receptor (beta chain) described here comes from a study of T cells after yellow fever vaccination (dated by TCRdb to about 2019). In the study overall: The SMART-Seq v4 Ultra Low Input RNA kit was used to prepare libraries from fractions with low cell numbers. To track T-cell clones before and after primary and booster YFV17D yellow fever vaccination, bulk TCR alpha and beta repertoires were sequenced longitudinally. Two healthy male donors, one aged 18 to 30 and one aged 30 to 40 years, were included in the cohort. Blood was drawn at multiple timepoints before and after primary and secondary immunization, with bulk PBMC replicates and cell subsets isolated. Results the study describes overall, beyond this receptor: Only two donors were included in the study, so the extent to which the findings can be generalized is limited. Computational filtering was needed because FACS-sorted repertoires could contain abundant contaminating clonotypes from the bulk population. The secondary T-cell response was weaker than the primary response but faster, peaking on day 5 instead of day 15. A small share of clonotypes occurred in both CD4 and CD8 compartments, likely arising from convergent recombination. Most clones expanded after primary vaccination were re-detected after the booster (almost 97% of CD4 and around 88% of CD8), suggesting broad memory maintenance.

This clonotype has ten or more counts. Its target antigen remains unknown. No base qualities exist here, and no much larger clone lies one base off it. Measured from the cysteine to the phenylalanine, the CDR3 is 15 residues long. Only CDR3 DNA remains: 45 bases, in frame from the first base. Trimming costs V 7 bases and J 0 bases, and their ends lie 17 bases apart. Per the germline V gene (reference sequence), SGHNT is the CDR1 and YYREEE is the CDR2. The sample's treatment or condition label is to be understood as: live attenuated yellow fever vaccine strain. PBMCs were isolated from peripheral blood using a standard Ficoll-Paque protocol. CD4 and CD8 T-cell fractions were isolated with Dynabeads CD4 and CD8 positive selection kits. TriZol was used to extract RNA from bulk PBMCs, from CD4 and CD8 fractions, and from dextramer-positive and dextramer-negative fractions. TCR cDNA was made using 5'RACE template switching, a step that added a universal primer site and unique molecular identifiers. Priming of cDNA synthesis was performed from both the TCR alpha and TCR beta constant segments. Two PCR steps were used to amplify libraries, with sample barcodes and sequencing adapters being added in the second step. Sequencing of the libraries was done on either Illumina HiSeq 2500 (2x100 bp) or NovaSeq (2x150 bp). In the paper's pipeline: MIGEC handled demultiplexing of reads and collapsing into UMI consensus sequences, while MiXCR performed V(D)J alignment. Vaccine-responding clonotypes were identified with edgeR using replicate PBMC samples, with FDR below 0.01 and a log2 fold change above 5 up to day 15 being required. CD4 or CD8 identity was assigned to each bulk clonotype according to whether the clonotype was present at higher abundance in the sequenced CD4 repertoire or the sequenced CD8 repertoire. Using fastp at Q25 and MiXCR, TCRdb reprocessed the public reads and kept productive beta chains. Identical CDR3 proteins give one entry, which carries the most common genes and DNA. The V and J calls reflect TCRdb's pipeline rather than the authors' work. The sample table holds 50,000 or so distinct CDR3 sequences, of which approximately 7.7% were seen once. Roughly two fifths of the sample is taken by the ten largest.

Sequences were derived from CD8+ T cells sorted from PBMCs, sampled on the day of the first yellow fever vaccination. Here the chain combines TRBV5-4 and TRBJ2-7; the D segment could be TRBD1, given 6 matching bases. This TCR derives from a man between 18 and 35 years old who received the YFV17D yellow fever vaccine. CDR3 protein: CASHYRGGISYEQYF. The DNA reads as follows: TGTGCCAGCCACTACCGAGGGGGAATCTCCTACGAGCAGTACTTC.